The 14 T cell receptor beta chains below were found in one sample sequenced in a study of somatic mutations in cytotoxic T cells in rheumatoid arthritis. Data came from immunoSEQ multiplex PCR; TCRdb stores just in-frame clones and leaves some out. The sample contains fewer than 40,000 clones, around 86% of which appear only once. Specimen: CD8+ T cells sorted from blood. All receptors derive from an adult with rheumatoid arthritis.

This clone was counted a single time. The genes are TRBV4-1 and TRBJ2-5; D remains unclear. Gene TRBJ2-7 matches the end of the DNA better, so the J call may be wrong. The CDR3 is 14 amino acids. In germline, CDR1 is MGHRA, CDR2 YSYEKL. The CDR3 region is CASSPDSGSYEQYF. In DNA form, the CDR3 reads TGCGCCAGCAGCCCTGACTCAGGTAGCTACGAGCAGTACTTC.

This clone has a single count. V and J are TRBV6-1 and TRBJ1-1, with D hard to call. The CDR3 runs to 11 residues. The germline CDR1 and CDR2 sequences are MNHNS and SASEGT. Trimming shortened V by 5 bases and J by 10 bases, and 11 bases separated the two germline ends. CDR3 nucleotide sequence: TGTGCCAGCAGTCCCCAACCTCGAGCTTTCTTT. Translating it yields CASSPQPRAFF.

J is TRBJ2-7 and V is TRBV13; D is possibly TRBD1 or TRBD2 (5 bases each). Trimming removed 0 bases from V and 6 bases from J, with 9 bases in between. The CDR3 is 13 residues long. CDR1 and CDR2 from the germline V gene are PRHDT and FYEKMQ (reference sequence). In nucleotides, the CDR3 is TGTGCCAGCAGCTTAGGAGGGGCGGGCGAGCAGTACTTC. As protein: CASSLGGAGEQYF.

This chain connects TRBV6-6 to TRBJ2-2; weak D call: TRBD2 (7 bases). CDR1 is MNHNY, CDR2 SVGAGI, per germline (reference sequence). The CDR3 is 14 amino acids. V lost 6 bases and J 6 bases, leaving 14 bases between the germline ends. The CDR3 region has the DNA TGTGCCAGCAGCCCGGGGGAGGGGGCCGGGGAGCTGTTTTTT. Its protein product is CASSPGEGAGELFF.

This chain links TRBV4-1 with TRBJ1-5; D gene uncertain. The germline V and J ends were trimmed by 0 bases and 6 bases, with 12 bases remaining between them. Per the germline V gene, CDR1 is MGHRA and CDR2 is YSYEKL. CDR3 length: 15 amino acids. This chain's CDR3 is CASSQEARRAQPQHF. The CDR3 DNA reads TGCGCCAGCAGCCAAGAAGCCCGCCGGGCTCAGCCCCAGCATTTT.

The chain combines TRBV6-1 with TRBJ2-7; 7 bases agree with TRBD2. Germline V gene lookup returns CDR1 MNHNS and CDR2 SASEGT. This CDR3 region has 13 residues. V trimming: 3 bases; J trimming: 7 bases; junction bases outside the gene matches: 6. The CDR3 region has the DNA TGTGCCAGCAGTGATCCGGGACTATCGGAGCAGTACTTC. Amino acid sequence: CASSDPGLSEQYF.

This clone was detected a few times. The V gene is TRBV4-1, the J gene TRBJ2-1; 7 nucleotides agree with TRBD2. CDR1 is MGHRA, CDR2 YSYEKL, per germline. The CDR3 contains 12 residues. Germline trimming cut 5 bases from V and 8 bases from J; bases unmatched to any gene: 3. This chain's CDR3 is CASSLTSDEQFF. DNA of the CDR3: TGCGCCAGCAGCTTAACTAGCGATGAGCAGTTCTTC.

The V call is TRBV7-8, the J call TRBJ1-3; D perhaps matches TRBD1 (6 bases). This CDR3 is built from 16 residues. Trimming left V 5 bases short and J 0 bases short, with 14 bases between. Germline CDR1 SGHVS, CDR2 FQNEAQ. CDR3 residues: CASSLRQVYSGNTIYF. CDR3 coding DNA: TGTGCCAGCAGCCTGCGACAGGTTTACTCTGGAAACACCATATATTTT.

The chain employs TRBV30 and TRBJ1-3; D is uncertain. Germline values: CDR1 GTSNPN, CDR2 SVGIG (reference sequence). Trimming took off 7 bases at V and 0 bases at J, with 10 bases between the two ends. CDR3 length: 13 amino acids. CDR3 in DNA: TGTGCCTTCCAAGGGAGCTCTGGAAACACCATATATTTT. The encoded protein is CAFQGSSGNTIYF.

J is TRBJ2-1 and V is TRBV9; TRBD2 matches at 7 bases. The CDR3 loop spans 17 amino acids. Germline values: CDR1 SGDLS, CDR2 YYNGEE. V lost 2 bases, J lost 4 bases, and 12 bases stayed unmatched. The CDR3 sequence: CASSVGGASSGYNEQFF. DNA for the CDR3: TGTGCCAGCAGCGTTGGCGGGGCGTCTAGCGGTTACAATGAGCAGTTCTTC.

CDR3 DNA: TGTGCCATCAGTGAAGGGGGTATGAATTCACCCCTCCACTTT. It specifies CAISEGGMNSPLHF. The gene calls are TRBV10-3 and TRBJ1-6; D is perhaps TRBD1 (6 bases). V lost 3 bases to trimming and J lost 7 bases, with 10 bases between them. CDR1 and CDR2 (germline): ENHRY, SYGVKD. The CDR3 has 14 amino acids.

The V and J genes are TRBV5-4 and TRBJ2-7, with 8 bases that match TRBD2. The CDR3 has 14 amino acids. Germline V gene lookup returns CDR1 SGHNT and CDR2 YYREEE (reference sequence). V shed 4 bases, J shed 5 bases, and the junction held 8 bases outside the gene matches. CDR3 DNA sequence: TGTGCCAGCAGCCGCGGGAGGCCCTTTGACGAGCAGTACTTC. Translating it yields CASSRGRPFDEQYF. Together with reference TRBV5-4 and TRBJ2-7, the CDR3 gives the full variable domain: ETGVTQSPTHLIKTRGQQVTLRCSSQSGHNTVSWYQQALGQGPQFIFQYYREEENGRGNFPPRFSGLQFPNYSSELNVNALELDDSALYLCASSRGRPFDEQYFGPGTRLTVT.

This clone rates as medium-sized. The chain has TRBV4-2 and TRBJ1-2; tentatively, D is TRBD1 (5 bases). Looked up from germline, CDR1 is LGHNA and CDR2 is YNFKEQ. Deletions cut 4 bases from V and 3 bases from J, with 15 bases between. The CDR3 extends over 15 amino acids. The DNA of the CDR3 is TGTGCCAGCAGCCCGGACACCGAGTGGCACTATGGCTACACCTTC. Translation: CASSPDTEWHYGYTF.

The rearrangement joins TRBV7-8 to TRBJ2-7; 10 nucleotides align to TRBD1. This CDR3 has 16 residues. V lost 5 bases and J lost 4; bases outside the gene matches: 11. Per the germline V gene, CDR1 is SGHVS and CDR2 is FQNEAQ. The CDR3, as DNA: TGTGCCAGCAGCCCAGGGACAGGGGAAGGATGGTACGAGCAGTACTTC. Encoded protein: CASSPGTGEGWYEQYF.